This T cell receptor beta chain was identified in a study of post-analysis software for immune sequencing data. General study results and limits: Patients carried four or five TRBV segments more frequently than controls did, and TRBV5-6, TRBV5-1 and TRBV20-1 were among them.

Trimming took off 8 bases at V and 3 bases at J, with 17 bases between the two ends. Germline assignment: CDR1 SGHVS and CDR2 FQNEAQ. There are 15 residues in the CDR3. Ten or more counts support this clonotype. Antigen: not known. Unique molecular identifiers were built into the TCR beta cDNA libraries. TCRdb recomputed calls from the PCR reads with MiXCR, one row per CDR3 protein. Among about 540,000 distinct CDR3 sequences listed, 34% were seen once. The specimen sequenced was blood. The receptor comes from a girl between 2 and 17 years old with multiple sclerosis. V is TRBV7-8 and J is TRBJ2-4, with D possibly TRBD2 on 7 matching bases. The CDR3 spells CASAPRGASKNIQYF. The CDR3 DNA reads as TGTGCCAGCGCACCTCGGGGGGCAAGCAAAAACATTCAGTACTTC.